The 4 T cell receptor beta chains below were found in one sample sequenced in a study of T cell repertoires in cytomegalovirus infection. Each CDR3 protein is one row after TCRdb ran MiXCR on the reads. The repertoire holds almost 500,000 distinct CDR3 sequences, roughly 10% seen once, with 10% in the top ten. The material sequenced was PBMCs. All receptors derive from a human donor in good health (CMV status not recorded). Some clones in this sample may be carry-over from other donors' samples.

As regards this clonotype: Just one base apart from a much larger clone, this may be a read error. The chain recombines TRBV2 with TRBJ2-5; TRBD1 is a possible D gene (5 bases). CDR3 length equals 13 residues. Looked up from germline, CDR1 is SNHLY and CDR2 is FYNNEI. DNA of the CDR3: TGTGCCAGCAATGAAGGGGTTTTAGAGACCCAGTACTTC. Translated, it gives CASNEGVLETQYF.

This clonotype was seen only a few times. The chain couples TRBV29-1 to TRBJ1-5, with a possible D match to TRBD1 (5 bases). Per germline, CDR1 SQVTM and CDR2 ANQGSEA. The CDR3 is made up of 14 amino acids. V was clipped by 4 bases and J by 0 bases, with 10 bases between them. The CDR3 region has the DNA TGCAGCGTTGGACAGCGTAATAGCAATCAGCCCCAGCATTTT. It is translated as CSVGQRNSNQPQHF.

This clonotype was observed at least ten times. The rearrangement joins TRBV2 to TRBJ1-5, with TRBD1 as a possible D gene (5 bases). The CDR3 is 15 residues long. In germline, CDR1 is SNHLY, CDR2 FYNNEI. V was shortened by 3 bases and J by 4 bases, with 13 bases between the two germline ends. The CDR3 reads CASSDDGAVNQPQHF. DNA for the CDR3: TGTGCCAGCAGTGATGACGGGGCGGTGAATCAGCCCCAGCATTTT.

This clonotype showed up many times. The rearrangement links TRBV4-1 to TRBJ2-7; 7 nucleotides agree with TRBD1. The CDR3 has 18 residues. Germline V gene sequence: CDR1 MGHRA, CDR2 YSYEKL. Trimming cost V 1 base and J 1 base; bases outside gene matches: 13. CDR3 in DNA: TGCGCCAGCAGCCAAGGACCCCCCGGGGACAGTGATTCCTACGAGCAGTACTTC. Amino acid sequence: CASSQGPPGDSDSYEQYF.